These T cell receptor beta chains were read from a single sample in a study of blood T cell repertoires in COVID-19. Using immunoSEQ multiplex PCR, the repertoire was profiled, and TCRdb retains in-frame clones only, with some absent. The sample includes roughly 260,000 clones, around 87% of them seen just once. The sequenced sample consisted of peripheral blood. These receptors were collected from a woman between 50 and 59 years old with acute or convalescent COVID-19. CDR3s include the opening cysteine and the closing phenylalanine or tryptophan. Expanded clones are given a class, and other clones once, few, many or no size at all.

clone size: -
J gene: TRBJ2-4
V gene: TRBV7-9
CDR3 protein: CASSWTSGRGWDIQYF

clone size: few
J gene: TRBJ1-3
V gene: TRBV4-1
CDR3 protein: CASSQAGSGNTIYF

clone size: -
J gene: TRBJ2-5
V gene: TRBV9
CDR3 protein: CASSPDRVQETQYF

clone size: few
J gene: TRBJ2-5
V gene: TRBV7-3
CDR3 protein: CASSPGTGETQYF

clone size: -
J gene: TRBJ2-5
V gene: TRBV29-1
CDR3 protein: CSAPVREGIFQETQYF

clone size: few
J gene: TRBJ2-7
V gene: TRBV5-6
CDR3 protein: CASRLAGRGDEQYF

clone size: -
J gene: TRBJ2-1
V gene: TRBV5-1
CDR3 protein: CASSSWTSGNNEQFF

clone size: -
J gene: TRBJ1-6
V gene: TRBV30
CDR3 protein: CAWSEGQGANSPLHF

clone size: -
J gene: TRBJ1-5
V gene: TRBV3-1/TRBV3-2
CDR3 protein: CASSHPGESQHF

clone size: -
J gene: TRBJ2-7
V gene: TRBV27
CDR3 protein: CASSLKTASYEQYF

clone size: -
J gene: TRBJ2-1
V gene: TRBV6-4
CDR3 protein: CASSIDRGGYNEQFF

clone size: -
J gene: TRBJ1-2
V gene: TRBV29-1
CDR3 protein: CSVEDYGQSEGYTF

clone size: -
J gene: TRBJ1-5
V gene: TRBV19
CDR3 protein: CASSRDRDQPQHF

clone size: -
J gene: TRBJ2-5
V gene: TRBV5-4
CDR3 protein: CASSLGGHDPQETQYF

clone size: -
J gene: TRBJ2-3
V gene: TRBV6-5
CDR3 protein: CASSSAGGTQYF

clone size: -
J gene: TRBJ1-2
V gene: TRBV28
CDR3 protein: CASSFADTFYGYTF

clone size: few
J gene: TRBJ1-5
V gene: TRBV28
CDR3 protein: CASSLLGREQPQHF

clone size: -
J gene: TRBJ1-1
V gene: TRBV4-1
CDR3 protein: CASSPPPGTEAFF

clone size: -
J gene: TRBJ1-5
V gene: TRBV2
CDR3 protein: CASSAWTGNQPQHF

clone size: -
J gene: TRBJ1-2
V gene: TRBV3-1/TRBV3-2
CDR3 protein: CASSWDRAGYTF

clone size: -
J gene: TRBJ2-7
V gene: TRBV15
CDR3 protein: CATSKGDRAGDEQYF

clone size: -
J gene: TRBJ1-5
V gene: TRBV24-1
CDR3 protein: CATSGRGGEGDYRNQPQHF

clone size: -
J gene: TRBJ2-1
V gene: TRBV5-1
CDR3 protein: CASSLTGVFRDEQFF

clone size: -
J gene: TRBJ2-1
V gene: TRBV4-1
CDR3 protein: CASSQDRASSYNEQFF

clone size: -
J gene: TRBJ1-1
V gene: TRBV24-1
CDR3 protein: CATSEGTSEAFF

clone size: -
J gene: TRBJ1-3
V gene: TRBV7-9
CDR3 protein: CASSIKEGNTIYF

clone size: once
J gene: TRBJ2-7
V gene: TRBV9
CDR3 protein: CASSVEQGLTYEQYF

clone size: -
J gene: TRBJ2-1
V gene: TRBV6-5
CDR3 protein: CASSYERVSYNEQFF

clone size: -
J gene: TRBJ2-2
V gene: TRBV7-6
CDR3 protein: CASSSLGVAGELFF

clone size: -
J gene: TRBJ2-7
V gene: TRBV27
CDR3 protein: CASSLSATRGQSYEQYF

clone size: -
J gene: TRBJ1-5
V gene: TRBV28
CDR3 protein: CASRTSKRGNMGNQPQHF

clone size: -
J gene: TRBJ2-1
V gene: TRBV28
CDR3 protein: CASSLFGGDSRTNEQFF

clone size: once
J gene: TRBJ1-3
V gene: TRBV11-3
CDR3 protein: CASSRDGLDSGNTIYF

clone size: -
J gene: TRBJ1-2
V gene: TRBV10-3
CDR3 protein: CAISDQGVGGYTF

clone size: few
J gene: TRBJ2-5
V gene: TRBV7-3
CDR3 protein: CASSLGSGSPGETQYF

clone size: -
J gene: TRBJ2-7
V gene: TRBV3-1/TRBV3-2
CDR3 protein: CASSQVGLASEQYF

clone size: once
J gene: TRBJ2-7
V gene: TRBV29-1
CDR3 protein: CSVERSGLGDPYEQYF

clone size: -
J gene: TRBJ1-6
V gene: TRBV7-9
CDR3 protein: CASSLSLNSPLHF

clone size: -
J gene: TRBJ2-3
V gene: TRBV11-3
CDR3 protein: CASSFGLAVGTDTQYF

clone size: -
J gene: TRBJ1-3
V gene: TRBV19
CDR3 protein: CASSIAGTGAIVYF

clone size: -
J gene: TRBJ1-5
V gene: TRBV11-2
CDR3 protein: CASSLDTGGFGNQPQHF

clone size: -
J gene: TRBJ2-7
V gene: TRBV27
CDR3 protein: CASSLLQGVEQYF

clone size: -
J gene: TRBJ1-5
V gene: TRBV27
CDR3 protein: CASRLGQQPQHF

clone size: once
J gene: TRBJ2-7
V gene: TRBV30
CDR3 protein: CASQSPYPLAGGYEQYF

clone size: -
J gene: TRBJ2-5
V gene: TRBV18
CDR3 protein: CASSPRLAELGTQYF